One sample yielded the 8 T cell receptor beta chains listed below, sequenced in a study of cytomegalovirus exposure and HLA in healthy donors. PCR employed 60 Vbeta and 13 Jbeta primers. Repertoires were generated with immunoSEQ multiplex PCR, while TCRdb's copy carries only in-frame clones and drops some. The table shows around 130,000 clones, with around three quarters occurring only once. The sequencing sample was made of PBMCs. These TCRs come from a man younger than 30 in good health and CMV-seronegative.

This clone occurred a few times. This chain connects TRBV28 to TRBJ1-4, with D unresolved. The CDR3 extends over 12 amino acids. The V gene's germline CDR1 is MDHEN and CDR2 SYDVKM. V lost 8 bases and J lost 3, with 7 bases in between. The CDR3 DNA reads TGTGCCAGCCGTCGCGCTAATGAAAAACTGTTTTTT. Its protein product is CASRRANEKLFF.

The gene calls are TRBV18 and TRBJ1-1; 8 nucleotides agree with TRBD1. Unmatched junction bases numbered 2, after V lost 4 bases and J lost 7 bases. In germline, CDR1 is KGHSH, CDR2 LQKENI. The CDR3 spans 12 residues. The CDR3 nucleotides are TGTGCCAGCTCACATGACAGGGGTGAAGCTTTCTTT. Translating gives CASSHDRGEAFF. The full variable domain, with the rest looked up from reference TRBV18 and TRBJ1-1, is NAGVMQNPRHLVRRRGQEARLRCSPMKGHSHVYWYRQLPEEGLKFMVYLQKENIIDESGMPKERFSAEFPKEGPSILRIQQVVRGDSAAYFCASSHDRGEAFFGQGTRLTVV.

The rearrangement joins TRBV19 to TRBJ2-1; 9 bases align to TRBD2. From germline, CDR1 is LNHDA and CDR2 SQIVND (reference sequence). With 6 bases clipped from V and 2 bases from J, the junction kept 11 bases outside the gene matches. The CDR3 is 17 amino acids. CDR3 residues: CASRRRLAGVTYNEQFF. Here the CDR3 DNA reads TGTGCCAGTAGGAGGAGGTTAGCGGGAGTAACCTACAATGAGCAGTTCTTC.

The CDR3 here is CASSVRGGSNYGYTF. CDR3 in DNA: TGTGCCAGCAGCGTTAGAGGGGGAAGTAACTATGGCTACACCTTC. The chain combines TRBV9 with TRBJ1-2, with D maybe TRBD1 (6 bases). From germline, CDR1 is SGDLS and CDR2 YYNGEE. The CDR3 loop spans 15 amino acids. V was clipped by 2 bases and J by 1 base, with 12 bases between them.

The chain recombines TRBV5-1 with TRBJ2-3; D not resolved. The CDR3 sequence is 16 residues long. Deletions cut 2 bases from V and 1 base from J, with 14 bases between. The germline CDR1 and CDR2 sequences are SGHRS and YFSETQ. The DNA for the CDR3 is TGCGCCAGCAGCTTTTCCCCGTCCCCAGGCACAGATACGCAGTATTTT. Protein product: CASSFSPSPGTDTQYF.

V is TRBV2 and J is TRBJ2-2; D gene ambiguous. The V gene's germline CDR1 is SNHLY and CDR2 FYNNEI. CDR3 length equals 15 residues. The V end was cut by 4 bases, the J end by 2 bases, with 11 bases between. The DNA of the CDR3 is TGTGCCAGCAGTGGGTGGAGTCTCAACACCGGGGAGCTGTTTTTT. As protein: CASSGWSLNTGELFF.

The chain links TRBV7-8 to TRBJ2-5, with 11 bases that match TRBD2. Germline values: CDR1 SGHVS, CDR2 FQNEAQ. The CDR3 runs 15 residues. The J segment lost 4 bases and the V segment lost 5 bases, leaving 6 bases of the junction unmatched. This CDR3 reads CASSLRLAGTETQYF. The CDR3 DNA sequence: TGTGCCAGCAGCCTAAGACTAGCGGGGACAGAGACCCAGTACTTC.

This chain uses TRBV7-9 with TRBJ1-4; TRBD1 is a possible D gene (5 bases). Germline CDR1 and CDR2: SEHNR and FQNEAQ (reference sequence). The CDR3 spans 14 residues. Between the trimmed V and J ends, which lost 4 bases and 7 bases, there was a span of 13 bases. CDR3 residues: CASSSTGGSEKLFF. DNA for the CDR3: TGTGCCAGCAGCTCCACGGGGGGAAGTGAAAAACTGTTTTTT.